The 17 T cell receptor beta chains listed next were all sequenced from one sample in a study of T cell repertoires in cytomegalovirus infection. TCRdb used MiXCR to reprocess the reads, holding one entry per CDR3 protein. The sample shows about 200,000 distinct CDR3 sequences, 9.5% of them seen only once. Sequenced input: PBMCs. These receptor sequences come from a human donor in good health (CMV status not recorded). Some clones in this sample may be carry-over from other donors' samples.

This clonotype was seen at least ten times. V gene TRBV28 combines with J gene TRBJ2-5; possibly TRBD2 for D (6 bases). The germline V gene has CDR1 MDHEN and CDR2 SYDVKM. Trimming stripped 6 bases from V and 4 bases from J, with 9 bases between. The CDR3 is 12 amino acids. DNA of the CDR3: TGTGCCAGCAGCAAAGCGGGAGAGACCCAGTACTTC. Translated: CASSKAGETQYF.

This clonotype was seen a handful of times. The chain links TRBV5-6 to TRBJ2-1, with 10 bases that match TRBD1. With V trimmed by 2 bases and J by 7 bases, 6 bases remained unmatched. This CDR3 region has 15 residues. Germline V CDR1 and CDR2: SGHDT, YYEEEE. CDR3 DNA sequence: TGTGCCAGCAGCTTACCGGGACAGGGGTTGAATGAGCAGTTCTTC. This translates into CASSLPGQGLNEQFF.

The rearrangement links TRBV20-1 to TRBJ2-5; 10 bases align to TRBD2. This CDR3 has 16 amino acids. V dropped 5 bases and J dropped 1; count of bases not matched to a gene: 10. Germline V CDR1 and CDR2: DFQATT, SNEGSKA (reference sequence). CDR3 sequence reads: CSAVSMTSGPQETQYF. CDR3 nucleotides: TGCAGTGCTGTGAGCATGACTAGCGGGCCCCAAGAGACCCAGTACTTC.

The V and J genes are TRBV28 and TRBJ2-5; D unclear. This CDR3 comprises 14 residues. Trimming removed 5 bases at V and 5 bases at J, with 15 bases between. Germline values: CDR1 MDHEN, CDR2 SYDVKM. In DNA, the CDR3 is TGTGCCAGCAGTCCCCCGTCACCGGTGGAGACCCAGTACTTC. Protein: CASSPPSPVETQYF.

This clonotype was detected many times. The V call is TRBV7-2, the J call TRBJ2-5; 15 nucleotides align to TRBD2. There are 18 residues in the CDR3. Trimming cost V 5 bases and J 2 bases; bases outside gene matches: 9. CDR1 SGHTA and CDR2 FQGNSA come from the germline V gene. CDR3 DNA sequence: TGTGCCAGCAGCCCCGGGACTAGCGGGGGGAACAGACAAGAGACCCAGTACTTC. It encodes CASSPGTSGGNRQETQYF.

V and J are TRBV19 and TRBJ1-1; TRBD1 aligns across 7 bases. The germline V gene encodes CDR1 LNHDA and CDR2 SQIVND (reference sequence). Trimming took 2 bases from V and 4 from J; bases not matched to a gene: 4. CDR3 length equals 14 residues. The CDR3 DNA is TGTGCCAGTAGTATAACAGGGGCGGCCACTGAAGCTTTCTTT. As protein: CASSITGAATEAFF.

The table lists this clonotype with many counts. J is TRBJ1-2 and V is TRBV4-2; unclear D gene. This CDR3 has 13 amino acids. V lost 1 base and J 5 bases, leaving 8 bases between the germline ends. Germline V gene sequence: CDR1 LGHNA, CDR2 YNFKEQ. This CDR3 is CASSQGGEYGYTF. As DNA, the CDR3 is TGTGCCAGCAGCCAAGGTGGAGAGTATGGCTACACCTTC.

This clonotype was found many times. The chain couples TRBV20-1 to TRBJ2-7; the D call may be TRBD1 or TRBD2 (5 bases each). Deletions cut 4 bases from V and 0 bases from J, with 25 bases between. The CDR3 is 18 residues long. Germline assignment: CDR1 DFQATT and CDR2 SNEGSKA (reference sequence). CDR3: CSAIPVGLAGRASYEQYF. In DNA, the CDR3 is TGCAGTGCTATACCCGTAGGTCTTGCGGGCAGGGCCTCCTACGAGCAGTACTTC.

This clonotype came up many times. V is TRBV18 and J is TRBJ1-1, with a weak D call TRBD1 (6 bases). Trimming shortened V by 6 bases and J by 3 bases, and 20 bases separated the two germline ends. The V gene's germline CDR1 is KGHSH and CDR2 LQKENI. There are 16 residues in the CDR3. The CDR3 region has the DNA TGTGCCAGCTCCCCGACGGTCCTGAGGGGGGACACTGAAGCTTTCTTT. Translation gives CASSPTVLRGDTEAFF.

As to this clonotype: The junction departs from germline at one end; a sequencing error may be responsible. The chain recombines TRBV12-3 or TRBV12-4 with TRBJ2-1; no clear D. The CDR3 runs to 12 residues. The CDR3 sequence is CASSPQHKEQFF. DNA for the CDR3: TGTGCCAGCAGCCCACAGCACAAGGAGCAGTTCTTC.

This clonotype was observed at least ten times. The chain has TRBV7-2 and TRBJ2-3, with 11 bases lining up with TRBD1. Germline V CDR1 and CDR2: SGHTA, FQGNSA. There are 16 residues in the CDR3. V was pared by 3 bases and J by 4 bases, with 6 bases of the junction left unmatched. The CDR3 reads CASSLAGTGGADTQYF. The CDR3 DNA follows: TGTGCCAGCAGCTTGGCCGGGACAGGGGGAGCAGATACGCAGTATTTT.

This clonotype was observed at least ten times. The V and J genes are TRBV7-8 and TRBJ2-7; 8 nucleotides align to TRBD1. The V gene's germline CDR1 is SGHVS and CDR2 FQNEAQ. This CDR3 is 14 amino acids long. Losses at the gene ends were 5 bases for V and 1 base for J; bases not matched to a gene: 4. The CDR3 nucleotides read TGTGCCAGCAGCGAGACAGGGGTTTCCTACGAGCAGTACTTC. It specifies CASSETGVSYEQYF. Full variable domain (outside the CDR3, taken from reference TRBV7-8 and TRBJ2-7): GAGVSQSPRYKVAKRGQDVALRCDPISGHVSLFWYQQALGQGPEFLTYFQNEAQLDKSGLPSDRFFAERPEGSVSTLKIQRTQQEDSAVYLCASSETGVSYEQYFGPGTRLTVT.

This clonotype was detected many times. The rearrangement uses TRBV7-9 and TRBJ1-2; D remains ambiguous. Trimming removed 6 bases from V and 5 bases from J, with 22 bases in between. The germline gives CDR1 SEHNR, CDR2 FQNEAQ (reference sequence). This CDR3 contains 16 residues. DNA for the CDR3: TGTGCCAGCAGTTCAACCGGGTCGCCGGCAGGATATGGCTACACCTTC. Its translation: CASSSTGSPAGYGYTF.

This chain links TRBV2 with TRBJ1-6; D possibly corresponds to TRBD1 (5 bases). There are 15 residues in the CDR3. Germline V CDR1 and CDR2: SNHLY, FYNNEI. Trimming removed 7 bases from V and 7 bases from J, with 17 bases in between. CDR3 nucleotides: TGTGCCAGCACCCCCCAGTGGGGCAGGAATTCACCCCTCCACTTT. Residues: CASTPQWGRNSPLHF.

This clonotype was recorded at least ten times. This chain links TRBV6-6 with TRBJ2-3; D gene uncertain. Trimming took off 6 bases at V and 6 bases at J, with 13 bases between the two ends. The CDR3 runs to 13 residues. Germline V lookup: CDR1 MNHNY, CDR2 SVGAGI (reference sequence). The CDR3 reads CASRSSWTDTQYF. The CDR3 DNA follows: TGTGCCAGCAGATCCTCTTGGACGGATACGCAGTATTTT.

The chain recombines TRBV28 with TRBJ1-2; tentative D call: TRBD1 (5 bases). The CDR3 covers 13 residues. Deletions cut 8 bases from V and 2 bases from J, with 12 bases between. CDR1 is MDHEN and CDR2 is SYDVKM in the germline V gene. CDR3 coding DNA: TGTGCCAGCGACGGGGGTGGGAACTATGGCTACACCTTC. It translates to CASDGGGNYGYTF.

This clonotype showed up just a few times. This chain joins TRBV20-1 and TRBJ2-2; D is possibly TRBD1 (6 bases). CDR1 is DFQATT, CDR2 SNEGSKA, per germline (reference sequence). The CDR3 contains 13 residues. V lost 8 bases and J 3 bases, leaving 13 bases between the germline ends. The CDR3 DNA reads as TGCAGTACTGACAACAGGGACACCGGGGAGCTGTTTTTT. Encoded protein: CSTDNRDTGELFF.